This is a list of T cell receptor beta chains from one sample in a study of tumor-infiltrating lymphocytes in primary liver carcinoma. TCRdb independently ran MiXCR on the multiplex PCR reads; one entry per CDR3 protein. In the table there are about 100,000 distinct CDR3 sequences, about two thirds of which are singletons. Sequenced material: liver tumor tissue from sampling region 2. The receptor set was obtained from a woman in her fifties or sixties with primary liver carcinoma and hepatitis B virus infection. The CDR3 runs from the conserved cysteine through the conserved F or W. A D gene is named only where the DNA matches it firmly. The size of a clone is reported for some rows only, either as once, few or many, or as a class for expanded clones.

v_call: TRBV5-1; d_call: .; clone_size: .; cdr3_length: 15; j_call: TRBJ1-2; cdr3_aa: CASSLTQPGAYGYTF; cdr3_nt: TGCGCCAGCAGCTTGACCCAACCTGGGGCATATGGCTACACCTTC
v_call: TRBV6-5; d_call: .; clone_size: few; cdr3_length: 13; j_call: TRBJ1-1; cdr3_aa: CASSQDINTEAFF; cdr3_nt: TGCGCCAGCAGCCAGGACATCAACACTGAAGCTTTCTTT
v_call: TRBV6-2/TRBV6-3; d_call: .; clone_size: .; cdr3_length: 13; j_call: TRBJ2-7; cdr3_aa: CVSTPSGSYGQYF; cdr3_nt: TGTGTCAGCACTCCGTCTGGCAGTTACGGGCAGTACTTC
v_call: TRBV4-1; d_call: .; clone_size: .; cdr3_length: 18; j_call: TRBJ2-5; cdr3_aa: CASSQDLGRGAAQEAKYF; cdr3_nt: TGCGCCAGCAGCCAAGATCTGGGCCGCGGGGCAGCCCAAGAGGCCAAGTACTTC
v_call: TRBV12-3/TRBV12-4; d_call: .; clone_size: .; cdr3_length: 16; j_call: TRBJ2-3; cdr3_aa: CASSYRLVGAADTQCF; cdr3_nt: TGTGCCAGCAGTTATAGACTAGTGGGAGCGGCAGATACGCAGTGTTTT
v_call: TRBV5-1; d_call: .; clone_size: many; cdr3_length: 20; j_call: TRBJ2-1; cdr3_aa: CASSPLADRAGTSRQREQFF; cdr3_nt: TGCGCCAGCAGCCCCCTGGCGGACAGGGCAGGGACTAGTAGGCAGCGTGAGCAGTTCTTC
v_call: TRBV28; d_call: .; clone_size: .; cdr3_length: 14; j_call: TRBJ2-7; cdr3_aa: CASSFDVIGYEQYF; cdr3_nt: TGTGCCAGCAGTTTCGACGTTATCGGCTACGAGCAGTACTTC
v_call: TRBV30; d_call: .; clone_size: .; cdr3_length: 21; j_call: TRBJ2-5; cdr3_aa: CVWSGGGFRTADSHLQEAQYF; cdr3_nt: TGTGTCTGGAGTGGGGGAGGTTTTAGAACCGCGGACTCACACTTGCAAGAGGCCCAGTACTTC
v_call: TRBV28; d_call: .; clone_size: many; cdr3_length: 13; j_call: TRBJ2-3; cdr3_aa: CASSLIQGDTQYF; cdr3_nt: TGTGCCAGCAGTCTCATCCAGGGGGATACGCAGTATTTT
v_call: TRBV7-8; d_call: .; clone_size: many; cdr3_length: 12; j_call: TRBJ2-2; cdr3_aa: CASNGNTGELFF; cdr3_nt: TGTGCCAGCAATGGGAACACCGGGGAGCTGTTTTTT
v_call: TRBV6-1; d_call: TRBD1; clone_size: many; cdr3_length: 15; j_call: TRBJ1-1; cdr3_aa: CASSTRRQGKTEAFF; cdr3_nt: TGTGCCAGCAGCACCCGCAGACAGGGAAAAACTGAAGCTTTCTTT
v_call: TRBV28; d_call: .; clone_size: few; cdr3_length: 15; j_call: TRBJ1-4; cdr3_aa: CASSSPITTDEKLFF; cdr3_nt: TGTGCCAGCAGCTCCCCAATAACAACTGATGAAAAACTGTTTTTT
v_call: TRBV5-5; d_call: .; clone_size: many; cdr3_length: 13; j_call: TRBJ2-1; cdr3_aa: CASSSDGYNEQFF; cdr3_nt: TGTGCCAGCAGCTCGGACGGCTACAATGAGCAGTTCTTC
v_call: TRBV12-3/TRBV12-4; d_call: TRBD1; clone_size: .; cdr3_length: 14; j_call: TRBJ1-1; cdr3_aa: CVSSPRTGATEAIF; cdr3_nt: TGTGTCAGCAGTCCCCGGACAGGTGCCACTGAAGCTATCTTT
v_call: TRBV5-5; d_call: .; clone_size: few; cdr3_length: 15; j_call: TRBJ2-2; cdr3_aa: CASNLFVQGTGELFF; cdr3_nt: TGTGCCAGCAATTTGTTTGTGCAGGGTACCGGGGAGCTGTTTTTT
v_call: TRBV12-3/TRBV12-4; d_call: .; clone_size: .; cdr3_length: 15; j_call: TRBJ1-1; cdr3_aa: CVSTPDFGGNAEAFF; cdr3_nt: TGTGTCAGCACCCCAGACTTCGGGGGGAACGCTGAAGCTTTCTTT
v_call: TRBV29-1; d_call: TRBD2; clone_size: .; cdr3_length: 16; j_call: TRBJ2-1; cdr3_aa: CSVEGTSGRAVIEQLF; cdr3_nt: TGCAGCGTTGAGGGGACTAGCGGGAGGGCCGTTATTGAGCAGTTATTC
v_call: TRBV18; d_call: TRBD1; clone_size: few; cdr3_length: 17; j_call: TRBJ1-2; cdr3_aa: CANSPSSRQGGNYGYTF; cdr3_nt: TGTGCCAACTCTCCCTCCAGTCGACAGGGAGGTAACTATGGCTACACCTTC
v_call: TRBV19; d_call: TRBD2; clone_size: .; cdr3_length: 15; j_call: TRBJ2-7; cdr3_aa: CASSITAGYAYEQYF; cdr3_nt: TGTGCCAGCAGTATAACAGCGGGGTACGCCTACGAGCAGTACTTC
v_call: TRBV11-2; d_call: TRBD1; clone_size: .; cdr3_length: 17; j_call: TRBJ2-7; cdr3_aa: CASSRGPGTGASYEQYF; cdr3_nt: TGTGCCAGCAGCCGCGGACCCGGGACAGGAGCTTCCTACGAGCAGTACTTC
v_call: TRBV27; d_call: .; clone_size: few; cdr3_length: 13; j_call: TRBJ2-3; cdr3_aa: CASSLTSTDTQYF; cdr3_nt: TGTGCCAGCAGCCTAACTTCCACAGATACGCAGTATTTT
v_call: TRBV28; d_call: .; clone_size: .; cdr3_length: 13; j_call: TRBJ2-5; cdr3_aa: CASCISGVETQYF; cdr3_nt: TGTGCCAGCTGTATATCCGGTGTTGAGACCCAGTACTTC
v_call: TRBV5-1; d_call: TRBD2; clone_size: .; cdr3_length: 16; j_call: TRBJ2-3; cdr3_aa: CASSLLAGAVPDTQYF; cdr3_nt: TGCGCCAGCAGCTTGTTGGCGGGAGCCGTCCCAGATACGCAGTATTTT
v_call: TRBV18; d_call: TRBD2; clone_size: .; cdr3_length: 16; j_call: TRBJ2-4; cdr3_aa: CPSSPTSGRALNIQYF; cdr3_nt: TGTCCCAGCTCACCTACTAGCGGGAGGGCCCTAAACATTCAGTACTTC
v_call: TRBV5-8; d_call: TRBD1; clone_size: many; cdr3_length: 16; j_call: TRBJ2-2; cdr3_aa: CASIHRGVEDTGELFF; cdr3_nt: TGTGCCAGCATCCACAGGGGAGTAGAGGACACCGGGGAGCTGTTTTTT
v_call: TRBV11-3; d_call: TRBD2; clone_size: .; cdr3_length: 17; j_call: TRBJ2-1; cdr3_aa: CASSLGRGDWGFDEQFF; cdr3_nt: TGTGCCAGTAGCTTAGGTCGGGGGGACTGGGGTTTCGATGAGCAGTTCTTC
v_call: TRBV4-1; d_call: TRBD2; clone_size: .; cdr3_length: 17; j_call: TRBJ2-3; cdr3_aa: CASNQDLTSGSRDRQYF; cdr3_nt: TGCGCCAGCAACCAAGATTTGACTAGCGGGAGTCGGGATAGGCAGTATTTT
v_call: TRBV12-3/TRBV12-4; d_call: .; clone_size: many; cdr3_length: 14; j_call: TRBJ2-4; cdr3_aa: CASSITIAKNIQYF; cdr3_nt: TGTGCCAGCTCTATTACAATAGCCAAAAACATTCAGTACTTC
v_call: TRBV28; d_call: TRBD1; clone_size: .; cdr3_length: 16; j_call: TRBJ2-7; cdr3_aa: CASSKSFPGQVYELYF; cdr3_nt: TGTGCCAGCAGCAAATCATTTCCGGGACAGGTATACGAGCTGTACTTC
v_call: TRBV7-9; d_call: TRBD2; clone_size: .; cdr3_length: 14; j_call: TRBJ2-3; cdr3_aa: CASSHPGRADTQYF; cdr3_nt: TGTGCCAGCAGCCACCCAGGGAGGGCAGATACGCAGTATTTT
v_call: TRBV5-3; d_call: .; clone_size: .; cdr3_length: 17; j_call: TRBJ2-3; cdr3_aa: CARGLATEEILTDTQYF; cdr3_nt: TGTGCCAGAGGCCTGGCTACCGAAGAAATTCTTACGGATACGCAGTATTTT
v_call: TRBV12-3/TRBV12-4; d_call: .; clone_size: many; cdr3_length: 15; j_call: TRBJ1-1; cdr3_aa: CASSFGGQLNTEAFF; cdr3_nt: TGTGCCAGCAGTTTTGGAGGACAGCTGAACACTGAAGCTTTCTTT
v_call: TRBV29-1; d_call: .; clone_size: .; cdr3_length: 13; j_call: TRBJ2-5; cdr3_aa: CSAPLLGRETHYF; cdr3_nt: TGCAGCGCACCTCTTCTTGGTAGAGAGACTCATTACTTC
v_call: TRBV28; d_call: TRBD2; clone_size: few; cdr3_length: 14; j_call: TRBJ2-7; cdr3_aa: CASDSSGRGYEQYF; cdr3_nt: TGTGCCAGTGATTCTAGCGGGAGGGGCTACGAGCAGTACTTC